These T cell receptor beta chains were read from a single sample in a study of graft-versus-host responses after intestinal transplantation. The assay was immunoSEQ multiplex PCR, and TCRdb's table has in-frame clones only and misses some. The table has some 38,000 clones, over 90% seen once. No antigen has been assigned to these receptors. The material sequenced was unstimulated CD8+ T cells sorted from spleen or lymph node cells, taken before transplant. These receptors were collected from a human donor who was the organ donor for an intestinal transplant. The CDR3 runs from the conserved cysteine through the conserved F or W. The order of the fields is D gene, J gene, clone size, V gene, CDR3 DNA, CDR3 protein. D genes are given only for firm matches. Only part of the rows carry a size: once, few, many, or a class if the clone is expanded.

d_gene: TRBD2; j_gene: TRBJ2-3; abundance: -; v_gene: TRBV7-8; CDR3nt: TGTGCCAGCAGCTTAGACCTGGGACTAGCGGGGACTAGCACAGATACGCAGTATTTT; CDR3aa: CASSLDLGLAGTSTDTQYF
d_gene: -; j_gene: TRBJ2-1; abundance: -; v_gene: TRBV28; CDR3nt: TGTGCCAGCAGTTTAGAGGACAGCTCCTACAATGAGCAGTTCTTC; CDR3aa: CASSLEDSSYNEQFF
d_gene: -; j_gene: TRBJ2-7; abundance: -; v_gene: TRBV4-3; CDR3nt: TGCGCCAGCAGCCAAGGGTGGAGGCAAGCCTACGAGCAGTACTTC; CDR3aa: CASSQGWRQAYEQYF
d_gene: TRBD2; j_gene: TRBJ2-1; abundance: -; v_gene: TRBV4-2; CDR3nt: TGTGCCAGCAGGGGGGGACTAGGACAGTTCTTC; CDR3aa: CASRGGLGQFF
d_gene: TRBD2; j_gene: TRBJ2-7; abundance: -; v_gene: TRBV6-5; CDR3nt: TGTGCCAGCACCATAGCGGGTCATACCTACGAGCAGTACTTC; CDR3aa: CASTIAGHTYEQYF
d_gene: -; j_gene: TRBJ2-7; abundance: -; v_gene: TRBV27; CDR3nt: TGTGCCAGCAGTAGGGTAGAGGGATACGAGCAGTACTTC; CDR3aa: CASSRVEGYEQYF
d_gene: TRBD2; j_gene: TRBJ2-5; abundance: -; v_gene: TRBV6-5; CDR3nt: TGTGCCAGCAGCCTAGCGGGAGGGGGGGAGACCCAGTACTTC; CDR3aa: CASSLAGGGETQYF
d_gene: TRBD1; j_gene: TRBJ2-7; abundance: -; v_gene: TRBV19; CDR3nt: TGTGCCAGCCAACCTAACAGGGGAGAGGGATACGAGCAGTACTTC; CDR3aa: CASQPNRGEGYEQYF
d_gene: -; j_gene: TRBJ2-1; abundance: -; v_gene: TRBV7-9; CDR3nt: TGTGCCAGCAGCTTAGAGGGGGGTATCTACAATGAGCAGTTCTTC; CDR3aa: CASSLEGGIYNEQFF
d_gene: -; j_gene: TRBJ2-1; abundance: few; v_gene: TRBV9; CDR3nt: TGTGCCAGCAGCCAAGATTCGCTCCCCTACAATGAGCAGTTCTTC; CDR3aa: CASSQDSLPYNEQFF
d_gene: -; j_gene: TRBJ2-1; abundance: -; v_gene: TRBV27; CDR3nt: TGTGCCAGCAGGGTTTACAATGAGCAGTTCTTC; CDR3aa: CASRVYNEQFF
d_gene: TRBD2; j_gene: TRBJ2-7; abundance: -; v_gene: TRBV4-2; CDR3nt: TGTGCCAGCAGCCAAGATCGGCCGGGACTAGCGGACTCCTACGAGCAGTACTTC; CDR3aa: CASSQDRPGLADSYEQYF
d_gene: -; j_gene: TRBJ2-5; abundance: once; v_gene: TRBV7-9; CDR3nt: TGTGCCAGCAGCCCAGGTGCCCAAGCTGGGACCCAGTACTTC; CDR3aa: CASSPGAQAGTQYF
d_gene: -; j_gene: TRBJ2-7; abundance: -; v_gene: TRBV29-1; CDR3nt: TGCAGCGTTGAGTTAGAACACTCCTACGAGCAGTACTTC; CDR3aa: CSVELEHSYEQYF
d_gene: -; j_gene: TRBJ1-1; abundance: -; v_gene: TRBV19; CDR3nt: TGTGCCAGTAGTATAGACACTGAAGCTTTCTTT; CDR3aa: CASSIDTEAFF
d_gene: -; j_gene: TRBJ2-7; abundance: -; v_gene: TRBV6-1; CDR3nt: TGTGCCAGCAGTGAAGCCCCCCCCGCAGCCGACCTTACCTACGAGCAGTACTTC; CDR3aa: CASSEAPPAADLTYEQYF
d_gene: -; j_gene: TRBJ2-6; abundance: -; v_gene: TRBV5-1; CDR3nt: TGCGCCAGCAGCTTGGATCTTGCGTCGGATATGGGCTCTGGGGCCAACGTCCTGACTTTC; CDR3aa: CASSLDLASDMGSGANVLTF
d_gene: TRBD1; j_gene: TRBJ2-7; abundance: -; v_gene: TRBV11-2; CDR3nt: TGTGCCAGCAGCTTAGAGGGGACCGGGACAGGGATGAACGAGCAGTACTTC; CDR3aa: CASSLEGTGTGMNEQYF
d_gene: -; j_gene: TRBJ1-6; abundance: -; v_gene: TRBV9; CDR3nt: TGTGCCAGCAGCGTAGGGGCAGGACCACCACCCCTCCACTTT; CDR3aa: CASSVGAGPPPLHF
d_gene: -; j_gene: TRBJ1-2; abundance: -; v_gene: TRBV4-2; CDR3nt: TGTGCCAGCCAAGGGCCGGGACCGGGAGATGGCTACACCTTC; CDR3aa: CASQGPGPGDGYTF
d_gene: -; j_gene: TRBJ2-5; abundance: -; v_gene: TRBV5-6; CDR3nt: TGTGCCAGCAGCTTCTGGGGCGGCAACGAGGAAGAGACCCAGTACTTC; CDR3aa: CASSFWGGNEEETQYF
d_gene: TRBD2; j_gene: TRBJ2-7; abundance: -; v_gene: TRBV4-3; CDR3nt: TGCGCCAGCAGCCAAGGTCGCAGCGGGAGGGGATACGAGCAGTACTTC; CDR3aa: CASSQGRSGRGYEQYF
d_gene: -; j_gene: TRBJ2-1; abundance: -; v_gene: TRBV10-1; CDR3nt: TGCGCCAGCAGTGAGCCACTAGGGGGGGACAATGAGCAGTTCTTC; CDR3aa: CASSEPLGGDNEQFF
d_gene: -; j_gene: TRBJ1-3; abundance: -; v_gene: TRBV30; CDR3nt: TGTGCCTGGAGTAGAGTGCTGGTTGCAGAGAACAATCCCTTCTCTGGAAACACCATATATTTT; CDR3aa: CAWSRVLVAENNPFSGNTIYF
d_gene: -; j_gene: TRBJ1-5; abundance: -; v_gene: TRBV27; CDR3nt: TGTGCCAGCAGTTTATCGCGACAGAATCAGCCCCAGCATTTT; CDR3aa: CASSLSRQNQPQHF
d_gene: -; j_gene: TRBJ2-3; abundance: -; v_gene: TRBV6-5; CDR3nt: TGTGCCAGCAGACCTGACACAAGCACAGATACGCAGTATTTT; CDR3aa: CASRPDTSTDTQYF